A single sample is the source of the 20 T cell receptor beta chains below, sequenced in a study of identical twins (dated by TCRdb to the mid-2010s). The method was 5' RACE. TCRdb records Illumina HiSeq 2000 as the sequencer. TCRdb trimmed public reads at Q25 via fastp, called clones via MiXCR and kept in-frame beta chains. Identical CDR3 protein sequences are pooled into one entry, listed with their most common genes and DNA. The sample data list roughly 1,500,000 distinct CDR3 sequences, and more than 30% of these were observed just once. Around 0.3% of the sample is taken by the ten largest. Input material: cord blood. The receptors here all came from a newborn girl in good health.

With respect to this clonotype: Its ends do not fully match the called genes, so a read error is possible. This CDR3 reads CACSWDGTCEQYF. The DNA for the CDR3 is TGTGCCTGCAGTTGGGACGGAACGTGCGAGCAGTACTTC. The V and J genes are TRBV27 and TRBJ2-4; D possibly matches TRBD1 or TRBD2 (5 bases each). Near its end, the DNA agrees better with TRBJ2-7, so the J call may be wrong. CDR3 size: 13 residues. CDR1 and CDR2 (germline): MNHEY, SMNVEV (reference sequence).

This clonotype was counted between two and nine times. V usage is TRBV12-3 or TRBV12-4 and J usage is TRBJ2-5; TRBD2 matches at 14 bases. J gave up 6 bases and V 6 bases, and 9 bases lay outside the gene matches. CDR3 length: 16 residues. CDR3: CASREGLAGVWKTQYF. The CDR3 DNA reads TGTGCCAGCAGAGAGGGACTAGCGGGGGTTTGGAAGACCCAGTACTTC.

The chain uses TRBV9 and TRBJ1-2; D not resolved. In germline, CDR1 is SGDLS, CDR2 YYNGEE. The CDR3 loop spans 12 amino acids. V lost 4 bases and J lost 6, with 10 bases in between. CDR3 nucleotide sequence: TGTGCCAGCAGCCCCACAGAACATGGCTACACCTTC. Translation: CASSPTEHGYTF.

This clonotype was observed a few times. The chain carries TRBV6-1 and TRBJ1-6, with 9 nucleotides matching TRBD1. V gave up 0 bases and J gave up 0 bases; unmatched junction bases: 12. Germline V gene lookup returns CDR1 MNHNS and CDR2 SASEGT. The CDR3 is made up of 21 amino acids. CDR3 DNA sequence: TGTGCCAGCAGTGAAGCGCTTCTAGACAGGGGGTCGAGCTCCTATAATTCACCCCTCCACTTT. Amino acid sequence: CASSEALLDRGSSSYNSPLHF.

This clonotype has only a few counts. The rearrangement joins TRBV7-9 to TRBJ1-6, with 8 bases aligning to TRBD1. This CDR3 has 15 residues. Looked up from germline, CDR1 is SEHNR and CDR2 is FQNEAQ (reference sequence). Unmatched junction bases numbered 7, after V lost 2 bases and J lost 10 bases. CDR3 coding DNA: TGTGCCAGCAGCTTACTCGACAGGGGAGGCTCACCCCTCCACTTT. It translates to CASSLLDRGGSPLHF.

About this clonotype: This clone may be a read error of a much larger clone one base away. The V gene is TRBV10-3, the J gene TRBJ2-5; D possibly corresponds to TRBD1 (6 bases). The J call could be wrong; TRBJ2-1 is a better fit for the DNA end. The length of the CDR3 is 12 residues. CDR1 ENHRY and CDR2 SYGVKD come from the germline V gene. The CDR3 region has the DNA TGTGCCACAACCTCAGGGGTGGAGACCCAGTTCTTC. Amino acid sequence: CATTSGVETQFF.

J is TRBJ2-2 and V is TRBV5-1; unclear D gene. V dropped 3 bases and J dropped 5 bases, with 14 bases sitting between them. Germline V gene data show CDR1 as SGHRS and CDR2 as YFSETQ. The CDR3 covers 15 residues. The CDR3 sequence is CASSSLDVPTGELFF. The CDR3 coding sequence is TGCGCCAGCAGCTCCCTAGACGTGCCGACCGGGGAGCTGTTTTTT. The entire variable domain, with the rest obtained from reference TRBV5-1 and TRBJ2-2, is as follows: KAGVTQTPRYLIKTRGQQVTLSCSPISGHRSVSWYQQTPGQGLQFLFEYFSETQRNKGNFPGRFSGRQFSNSRSEMNVSTLELGDSALYLCASSSLDVPTGELFFGEGSRLTVL.

This chain links TRBV4-1 with TRBJ2-1; no clear D. The ends were cut back, 4 bases at V and 3 bases at J, with 25 bases in the middle. The CDR3 consists of 19 residues. Germline V gene lookup returns CDR1 MGHRA and CDR2 YSYEKL. This CDR3 reads CASSPLSRAPPWDYNEQFF. CDR3 bases: TGCGCCAGCAGCCCCCTATCCCGGGCACCCCCCTGGGACTACAATGAGCAGTTCTTC.

This chain joins TRBV3-1 and TRBJ1-4; D gene unclear. CDR3 length equals 15 residues. Deletions cut 3 bases from V and 4 bases from J, with 12 bases between. Germline assignment: CDR1 LGHDT and CDR2 YNNKEL (reference sequence). DNA of the CDR3: TGTGCCAGCAGCCAGGGTGGGCGACATAATGAAAAACTGTTTTTT. Residues: CASSQGGRHNEKLFF.

The rearrangement uses TRBV4-1 and TRBJ2-5; D is uncertain. The CDR3 spans 14 residues. With 5 bases removed from V and 5 bases from J, the gap between germline ends came to 15 bases. Germline V gene lookup returns CDR1 MGHRA and CDR2 YSYEKL. The CDR3 nucleotides are TGCGCCAGCAGCTCCATCGTCCTGTCCGAGACCCAGTACTTC. This translates into CASSSIVLSETQYF.

The rearrangement links TRBV7-2 to TRBJ2-1; unclear D gene. CDR1 is SGHTA, CDR2 FQGNSA, per germline. The V end lost 5 bases, the J end lost 5 bases, and 10 bases lay between the germline ends. CDR3 length equals 13 residues. Here the CDR3 reads CASSRNRDNEQFF. CDR3 in DNA: TGTGCCAGCAGCCGAAATCGGGACAATGAGCAGTTCTTC.

V usage is TRBV20-1 and J usage is TRBJ2-5; 9 bases fit TRBD2. The J call is uncertain, as TRBJ2-7 better fits the DNA end. The CDR3 sequence is 14 residues long. Germline V CDR1 and CDR2: DFQATT, SNEGSKA (reference sequence). The CDR3 sequence: CSARSSGIFGEQYF. In DNA form, the CDR3 reads TGCAGTGCTAGGTCTAGCGGGATCTTTGGCGAGCAGTACTTC.

Only a few counts were recorded for this clonotype. The rearrangement uses TRBV10-3 and TRBJ2-1, with D possibly matching TRBD2 (6 bases). The V gene's germline CDR1 is ENHRY and CDR2 SYGVKD. Trimming left V 6 bases short and J 2 bases short, with 11 bases between. This CDR3 spans 14 amino acids. This chain's CDR3 is CAISPGGPYNEQFF. The CDR3 DNA is TGTGCCATCAGCCCCGGGGGACCCTACAATGAGCAGTTCTTC.

This sequence joins TRBV7-2 and TRBJ2-2; 7 bases map to TRBD2. Germline values: CDR1 SGHTA, CDR2 FQGNSA. V trimming: 6 bases; J trimming: 1 base; junction bases outside the gene matches: 8. The CDR3 extends over 16 amino acids. CDR3 residues: CASRTAGAKNTGELFF. The DNA for the CDR3 is TGTGCCAGCAGGACCGCGGGAGCCAAGAACACCGGGGAGCTGTTTTTT. The full variable domain, its missing parts supplied by reference TRBV7-2 and TRBJ2-2, is GAGVSQSPSNKVTEKGKDVELRCDPISGHTALYWYRQSLGQGLEFLIYFQGNSAPDKSGLPSDRFSAERTGGSVSTLTIQRTQQEDSAVYLCASRTAGAKNTGELFFGEGSRLTVL.

This clonotype showed up just once. This sequence joins TRBV4-1 and TRBJ2-6; no firm D call. CDR1 and CDR2 from the germline V gene are MGHRA and YSYEKL. The CDR3 runs to 17 residues. V dropped 0 bases and J dropped 2 bases, with 11 bases sitting between them. CDR3 sequence reads: CASSQDHRRPGANVLTF. CDR3 nucleotide sequence: TGCGCCAGCAGCCAAGATCATAGGAGACCTGGGGCCAACGTCCTGACTTTC.

The chain employs TRBV7-9 and TRBJ2-7; TRBD1 might be the D (6 bases). Trimming removed 5 bases from V and 2 bases from J, with 16 bases in between. This CDR3 is 15 amino acids long. Germline V gene sequence: CDR1 SEHNR, CDR2 FQNEAQ (reference sequence). Written as DNA, the CDR3 is TGTGCCAGCAGCCCCCAGACAGGAATCCCCTACGAGCAGTACTTC. The encoded protein is CASSPQTGIPYEQYF.

Remarks on this clonotype: Relative to the germline gene, one junction end is altered; a read error may explain this. This chain uses TRBV9 with TRBJ1-2; weak D call: TRBD1 (6 bases). Per the germline V gene, CDR1 is SGDLS and CDR2 is YYNGEE. The CDR3 spans 14 residues. CDR3 amino acids: CAGSVSWGQVGYTF. The CDR3, as DNA: TGTGCCGGCAGCGTAAGTTGGGGGCAAGTTGGCTACACCTTC.

As concerns this clonotype: One end of the junction does not line up with germline, which may come from a read error. CDR3: CASSSGGFFREEYF. In nucleotides, the CDR3 is TGCGCCAGCAGTAGCGGTGGTTTTTTCCGCGAGGAGTACTTC. V usage is TRBV5-1 and J usage is TRBJ2-7; D perhaps matches TRBD2 (6 bases). Germline V gene data show CDR1 as SGHRS and CDR2 as YFSETQ. The CDR3 spans 14 residues.

The chain links TRBV7-2 to TRBJ2-1, with TRBD2 identical over 10 bases. Trimming at V came to 8 bases and at J to 3 bases, leaving 7 bases not matched to a gene. Germline-derived CDR1 and CDR2 are SGHTA and FQGNSA. This CDR3 contains 15 residues. This CDR3 is CASYFSGGNYNEQFF. The DNA for the CDR3 is TGTGCCAGCTACTTTAGCGGGGGGAACTACAATGAGCAGTTCTTC.

The chain uses TRBV5-1 and TRBJ2-4; 11 bases map to TRBD2. This CDR3 region has 17 residues. The germline gives CDR1 SGHRS, CDR2 YFSETQ. Trimming cost V 0 bases and J 3 bases; bases outside gene matches: 5. CDR3 in amino acids: CASSLEGSGRGKNIQYF. For the CDR3, the DNA is TGCGCCAGCAGCTTGGAAGGTAGCGGGAGGGGCAAAAACATTCAGTACTTC.